The clone carrying this T cell receptor (beta chain) was picked up a small number of times. The ends lost 4 bases at V and 2 bases at J; junction bases unmatched: 8. The CDR3 length is 16 residues. Germline V gene data show CDR1 as MGHRA and CDR2 as YSYEKL. Per the original methods: Amplification with reference gene primers provided the estimates of nucleated cell counts. The data were produced by immunoSEQ multiplex PCR, yet TCRdb's version contains in-frame clones alone and is incomplete. The V and J calls and clone size were taken over from that table, and D and trimming were inferred from the DNA. This table has over 200,000 clones, less than 90% appearing once. The record originates from a study of blood T cell repertoires in COVID-19. For the study at large: Acute-phase and convalescent COVID-19 samples originated in the United States, Italy and Spain. T cells, B-cell-depleted T cells, or PBMCs supplied cDNA or gDNA.

The sample comprised peripheral blood. The V and J genes are TRBV4-1 and TRBJ2-7; 10 bases map to TRBD2. The source is a man aged 40-49 years with active or convalescent COVID-19. This CDR3 reads CASSLQSGGDAYEQYF. CDR3 in DNA: TGCGCCAGCAGCCTACAGAGCGGGGGGGACGCCTACGAGCAGTACTTC.